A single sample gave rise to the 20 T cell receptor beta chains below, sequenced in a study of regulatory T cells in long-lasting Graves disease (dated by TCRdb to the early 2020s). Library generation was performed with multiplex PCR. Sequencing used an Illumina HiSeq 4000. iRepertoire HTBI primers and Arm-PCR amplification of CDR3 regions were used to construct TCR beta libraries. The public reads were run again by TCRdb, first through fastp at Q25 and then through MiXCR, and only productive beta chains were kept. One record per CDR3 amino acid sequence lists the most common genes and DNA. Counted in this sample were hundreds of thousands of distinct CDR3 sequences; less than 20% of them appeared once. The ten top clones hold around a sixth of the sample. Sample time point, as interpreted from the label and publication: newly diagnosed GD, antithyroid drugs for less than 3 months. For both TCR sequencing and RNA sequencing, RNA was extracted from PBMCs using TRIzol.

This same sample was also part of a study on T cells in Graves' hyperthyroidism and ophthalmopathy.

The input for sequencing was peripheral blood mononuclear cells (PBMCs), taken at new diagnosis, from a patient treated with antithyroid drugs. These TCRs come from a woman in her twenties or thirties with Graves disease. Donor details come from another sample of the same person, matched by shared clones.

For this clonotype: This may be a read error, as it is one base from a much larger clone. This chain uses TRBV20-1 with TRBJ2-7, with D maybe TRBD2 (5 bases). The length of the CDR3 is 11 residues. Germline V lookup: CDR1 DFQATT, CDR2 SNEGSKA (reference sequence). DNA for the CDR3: TGCAGTGCTCCCTGGAGGTACGGGCAGTACTTC. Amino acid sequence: CSAPWRYGQYF.

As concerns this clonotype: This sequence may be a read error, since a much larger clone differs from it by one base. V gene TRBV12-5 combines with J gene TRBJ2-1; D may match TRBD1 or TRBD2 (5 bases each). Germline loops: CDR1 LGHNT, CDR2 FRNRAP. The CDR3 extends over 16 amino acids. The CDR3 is CASGLGGSKPYNEQSF. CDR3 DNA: TGTGCTAGTGGTTTGGGGGGGAGCAAGCCCTACAATGAGCAGTCCTTC. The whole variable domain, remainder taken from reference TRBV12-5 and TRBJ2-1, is DARVTQTPRHKVTEMGQEVTMRCQPILGHNTVFWYRQTMMQGLELLAYFRNRAPLDDSGMPKDRFSAEMPDATLATLKIQPSEPRDSAVYFCASGLGGSKPYNEQSFGPGTRLTVL.

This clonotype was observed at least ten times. The CDR3 bases are TGTGCCAGCGGGGGGACAGATCTTAACTATGGCTACACCTTC. Amino acids: CASGGTDLNYGYTF. V is TRBV3-1 and J is TRBJ1-2; 7 bases line up with TRBD1. Germline V gene sequence: CDR1 LGHDT, CDR2 YNNKEL (reference sequence). V was clipped by 8 bases and J by 1 base; unmatched bases: 7. The CDR3 covers 14 residues.

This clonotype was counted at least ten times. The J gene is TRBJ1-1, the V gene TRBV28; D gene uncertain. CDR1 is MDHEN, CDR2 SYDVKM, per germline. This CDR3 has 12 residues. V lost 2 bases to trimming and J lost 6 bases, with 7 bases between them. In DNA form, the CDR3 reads TGTGCCAGCAGTTTACTTCGGGCTGAAGCTTTCTTT. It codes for CASSLLRAEAFF.

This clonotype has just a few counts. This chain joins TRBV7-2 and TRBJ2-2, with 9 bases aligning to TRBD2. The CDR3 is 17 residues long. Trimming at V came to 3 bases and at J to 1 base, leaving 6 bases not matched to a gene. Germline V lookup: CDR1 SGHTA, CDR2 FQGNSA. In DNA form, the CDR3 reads TGTGCCAGCAGCTTTAGCAGAGCGGGAGGGAACACCGGGGAGCTGTTTTTT. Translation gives CASSFSRAGGNTGELFF.

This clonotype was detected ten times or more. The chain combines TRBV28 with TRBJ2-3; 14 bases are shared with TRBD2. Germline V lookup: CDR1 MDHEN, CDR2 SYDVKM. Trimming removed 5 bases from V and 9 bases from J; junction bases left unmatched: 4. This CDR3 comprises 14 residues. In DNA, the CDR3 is TGTGCCAGCAGTCTCCGGACTAGCGGGAGGACGCAGTATTTT. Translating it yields CASSLRTSGRTQYF.

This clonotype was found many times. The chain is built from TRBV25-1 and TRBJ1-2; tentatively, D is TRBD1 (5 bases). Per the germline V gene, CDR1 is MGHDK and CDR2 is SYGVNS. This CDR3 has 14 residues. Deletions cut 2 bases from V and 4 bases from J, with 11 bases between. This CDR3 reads CASSEQWGSYGYTF. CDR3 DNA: TGTGCCAGCAGTGAACAGTGGGGGTCCTATGGCTACACCTTC.

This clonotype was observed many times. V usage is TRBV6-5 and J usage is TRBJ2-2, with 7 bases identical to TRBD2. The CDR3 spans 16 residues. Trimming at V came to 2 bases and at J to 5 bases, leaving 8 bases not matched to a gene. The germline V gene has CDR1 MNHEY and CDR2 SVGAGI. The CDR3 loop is CASSYGRAGRTGELFF. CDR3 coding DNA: TGTGCCAGCAGTTACGGTCGAGCGGGAAGAACCGGGGAGCTGTTTTTT.

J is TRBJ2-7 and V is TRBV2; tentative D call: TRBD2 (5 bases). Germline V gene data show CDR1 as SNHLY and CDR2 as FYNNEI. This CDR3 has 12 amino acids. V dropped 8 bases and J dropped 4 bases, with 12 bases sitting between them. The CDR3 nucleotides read TGTGCCAGCGTTCAGCGCGGGTACGAGCAGTACTTC. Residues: CASVQRGYEQYF.

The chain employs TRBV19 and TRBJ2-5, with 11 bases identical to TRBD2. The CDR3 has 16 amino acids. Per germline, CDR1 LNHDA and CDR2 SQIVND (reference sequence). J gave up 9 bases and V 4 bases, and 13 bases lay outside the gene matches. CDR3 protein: CASSTPGLAAGRSQYF. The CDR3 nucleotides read TGTGCCAGTAGTACGCCGGGACTAGCGGCGGGTCGCTCCCAGTACTTC. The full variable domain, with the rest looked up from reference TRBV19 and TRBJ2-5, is DGGITQSPKYLFRKEGQNVTLSCEQNLNHDAMYWYRQDPGQGLRLIYYSQIVNDFQKGDIAEGYSVSREKKESFPLTVTSAQKNPTAFYLCASSTPGLAAGRSQYFGPGTRLLVL.

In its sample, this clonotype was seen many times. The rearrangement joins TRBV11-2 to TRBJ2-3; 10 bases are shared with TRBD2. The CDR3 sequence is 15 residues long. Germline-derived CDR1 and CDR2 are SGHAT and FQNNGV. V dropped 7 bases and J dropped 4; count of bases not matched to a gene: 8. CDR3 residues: CASTRVLAGADTQYF. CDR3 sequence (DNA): TGTGCCAGCACTAGGGTTCTAGCGGGGGCAGATACGCAGTATTTT.

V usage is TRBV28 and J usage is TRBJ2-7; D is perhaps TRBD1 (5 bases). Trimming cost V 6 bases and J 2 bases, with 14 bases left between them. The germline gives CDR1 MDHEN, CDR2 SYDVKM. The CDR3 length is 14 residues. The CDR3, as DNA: TGTGCCAGCAGCTCAGGGCCACGAACCTACGAGCAGTACTTC. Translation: CASSSGPRTYEQYF.

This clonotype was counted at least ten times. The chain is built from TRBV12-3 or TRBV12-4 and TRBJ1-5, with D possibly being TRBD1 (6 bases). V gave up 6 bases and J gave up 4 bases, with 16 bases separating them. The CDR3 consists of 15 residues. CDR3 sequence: CASSLGTGLNQPQHF. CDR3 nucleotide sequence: TGTGCCAGCAGCTTGGGTACAGGGCTTAATCAGCCCCAGCATTTT.

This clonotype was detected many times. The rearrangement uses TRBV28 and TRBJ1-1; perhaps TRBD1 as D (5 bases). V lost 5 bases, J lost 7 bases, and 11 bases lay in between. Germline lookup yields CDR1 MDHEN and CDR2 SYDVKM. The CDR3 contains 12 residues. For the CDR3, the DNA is TGTGCCAGCAGTGGGGGACTGAGTGAAGCTTTCTTT. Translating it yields CASSGGLSEAFF.

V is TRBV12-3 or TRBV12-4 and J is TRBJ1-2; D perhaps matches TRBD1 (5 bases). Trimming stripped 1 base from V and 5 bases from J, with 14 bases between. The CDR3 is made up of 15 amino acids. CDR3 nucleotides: TGTGCCAGCAGTTTAGGAGTGGGACGAAAATATGGCTACACCTTC. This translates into CASSLGVGRKYGYTF.

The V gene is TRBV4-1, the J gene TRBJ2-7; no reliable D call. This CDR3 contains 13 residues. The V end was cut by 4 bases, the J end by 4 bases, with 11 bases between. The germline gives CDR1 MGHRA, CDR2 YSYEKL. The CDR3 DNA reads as TGCGCCAGCAGCCCTACGGGCCAATACGAGCAGTACTTC. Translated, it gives CASSPTGQYEQYF.

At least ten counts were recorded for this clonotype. The DNA for the CDR3 is TGTGCCAGCAGGACCATTGGGAGAGCCTACGAGCAGTACTTC. Residues: CASRTIGRAYEQYF. This chain uses TRBV11-2 with TRBJ2-7, with D perhaps TRBD2 (5 bases). From germline, CDR1 is SGHAT and CDR2 FQNNGV. This CDR3 has 14 residues. Trimming cost V 6 bases and J 2 bases, with 14 bases left between them. The whole variable domain, filled in from reference TRBV11-2 and TRBJ2-7, reads EAGVAQSPRYKIIEKRQSVAFWCNPISGHATLYWYQQILGQGPKLLIQFQNNGVVDDSQLPKDRFSAERLKGVDSTLKIQPAKLEDSAVYLCASRTIGRAYEQYFGPGTRLTVT.

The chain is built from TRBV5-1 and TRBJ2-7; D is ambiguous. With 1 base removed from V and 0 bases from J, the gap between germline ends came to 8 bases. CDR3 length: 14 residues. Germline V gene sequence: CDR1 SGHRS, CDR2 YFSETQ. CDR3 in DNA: TGCGCCAGCAGCTTGCCATCCAGCTCCTACGAGCAGTACTTC. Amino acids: CASSLPSSSYEQYF.

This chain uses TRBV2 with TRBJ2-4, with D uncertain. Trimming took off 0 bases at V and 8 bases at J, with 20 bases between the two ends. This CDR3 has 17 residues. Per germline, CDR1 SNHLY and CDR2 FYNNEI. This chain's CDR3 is CASSEALLGPPVHIQYF. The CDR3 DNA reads TGTGCCAGCAGTGAAGCGCTTCTAGGCCCCCCGGTGCACATTCAGTACTTC.

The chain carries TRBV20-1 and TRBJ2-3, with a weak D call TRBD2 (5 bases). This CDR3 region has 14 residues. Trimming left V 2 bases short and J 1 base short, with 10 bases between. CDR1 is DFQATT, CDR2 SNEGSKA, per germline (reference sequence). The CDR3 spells CSARRGAGTDTQYF. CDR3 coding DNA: TGCAGTGCTAGACGGGGTGCGGGCACAGATACGCAGTATTTT.